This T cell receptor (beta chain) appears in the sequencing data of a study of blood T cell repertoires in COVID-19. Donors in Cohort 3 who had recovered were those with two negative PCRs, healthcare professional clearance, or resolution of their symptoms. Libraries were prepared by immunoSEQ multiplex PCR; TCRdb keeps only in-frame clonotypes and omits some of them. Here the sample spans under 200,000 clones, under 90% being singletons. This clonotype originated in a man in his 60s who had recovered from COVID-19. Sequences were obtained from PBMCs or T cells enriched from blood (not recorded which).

CDR3 amino acids: CASSLDSSDPSTDTQYF. Written as DNA, the CDR3 is TGTGCCAGCAGTTTAGACAGCTCTGACCCTAGCACAGATACGCAGTATTTT. The chain couples TRBV28 to TRBJ2-3; D is perhaps TRBD1 (5 bases). Trimming shortened V by 2 bases and J by 0 bases, and 15 bases separated the two germline ends. The CDR3 is 17 amino acids. The V gene's germline CDR1 is MDHEN and CDR2 SYDVKM.